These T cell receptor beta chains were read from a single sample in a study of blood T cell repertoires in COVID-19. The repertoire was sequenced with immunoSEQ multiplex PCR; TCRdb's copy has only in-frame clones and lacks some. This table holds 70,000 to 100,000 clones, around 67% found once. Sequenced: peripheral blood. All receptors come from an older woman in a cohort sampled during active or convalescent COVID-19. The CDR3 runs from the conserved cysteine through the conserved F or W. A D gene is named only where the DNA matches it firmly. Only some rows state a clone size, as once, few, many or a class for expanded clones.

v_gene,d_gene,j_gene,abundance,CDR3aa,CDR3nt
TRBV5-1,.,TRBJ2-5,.,CASSLDTNQETQYF,TGCGCCAGCAGCTTGGACACAAACCAAGAGACCCAGTACTTC
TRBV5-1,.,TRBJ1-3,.,CASSPEGGGGNTIYF,TGCGCCAGCAGCCCTGAAGGGGGTGGTGGAAACACCATATATTTT
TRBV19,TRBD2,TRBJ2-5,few,CASTQRGGETQYF,TGTGCCAGTACTCAGCGGGGGGGGGAGACCCAGTACTTC
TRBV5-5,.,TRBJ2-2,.,CASSLIGAGGELFF,TGTGCCAGCAGCTTGATTGGTGCGGGAGGGGAGCTGTTTTTT
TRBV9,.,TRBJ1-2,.,CASSVAPGEYGYTF,TGTGCCAGCAGCGTAGCTCCAGGGGAGTACGGCTACACCTTC
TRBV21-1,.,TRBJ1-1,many,CASSGSGLNTEAFF,TGTGCCAGCAGCGGGTCAGGGTTGAACACTGAAGCTTTCTTT
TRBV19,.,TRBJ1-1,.,CASTKLNTEAFF,TGTGCCAGTACCAAGCTGAACACTGAAGCTTTCTTT
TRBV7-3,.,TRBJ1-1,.,CASSRTGTMNTEAFF,TGTGCCAGCAGCCGAACAGGGACGATGAACACTGAAGCTTTCTTT
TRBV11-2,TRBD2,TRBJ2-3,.,CASSLGRGTDTQYF,TGTGCCAGCAGCTTGGGGAGGGGCACAGATACGCAGTATTTT
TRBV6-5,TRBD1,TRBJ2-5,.,CASKGQADLETQYF,TGTGCCAGCAAGGGACAGGCCGATCTAGAGACCCAGTACTTC
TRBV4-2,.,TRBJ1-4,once,CASSQDGASNEKLFF,TGTGCCAGCAGCCAAGATGGGGCGTCTAATGAAAAACTGTTTTTT
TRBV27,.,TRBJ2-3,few,CASSLSLGGRTDTQYF,TGTGCCAGCAGTTTATCGCTCGGGGGACGCACAGATACGCAGTATTTT
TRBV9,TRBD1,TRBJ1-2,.,CASSKGQGKYGYTF,TGTGCCAGCAGCAAGGGACAGGGGAAATATGGCTACACCTTC
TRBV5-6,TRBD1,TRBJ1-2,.,CASSLFGNRLGRQGDGYTF,TGTGCCAGCAGCTTGTTTGGGAATAGGCTGGGGAGACAGGGGGATGGCTACACCTTC
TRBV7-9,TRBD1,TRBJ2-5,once,CASSLVRTGVVETQYF,TGTGCCAGCAGCTTAGTACGGACAGGGGTGGTGGAGACCCAGTACTTC
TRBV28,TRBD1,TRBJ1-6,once,CASSPRTGGYNSPLHF,TGTGCCAGCAGTCCCCGGACAGGGGGCTATAATTCACCCCTCCACTTT
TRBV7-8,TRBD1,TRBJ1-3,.,CASSLDPGQGDTIYF,TGTGCCAGCAGCTTAGACCCGGGACAGGGGGACACCATATATTTT
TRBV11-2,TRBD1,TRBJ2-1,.,CASRPGQAYNEQFF,TGTGCCAGCAGACCGGGACAGGCCTACAATGAGCAGTTCTTC
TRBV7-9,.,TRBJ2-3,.,CASRSAGSTDTQYF,TGTGCCAGCCGCTCGGCGGGTTCCACAGATACGCAGTATTTT
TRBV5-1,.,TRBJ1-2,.,CASSFAQGFGYTF,TGCGCCAGCAGCTTCGCACAGGGCTTTGGCTACACCTTC
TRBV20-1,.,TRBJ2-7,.,CSARQGNEQYF,TGCAGTGCTAGACAGGGCAACGAGCAGTACTTC
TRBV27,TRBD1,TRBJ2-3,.,CASSFDRVGTDTQYF,TGTGCCAGCAGTTTCGACAGGGTTGGCACAGATACGCAGTATTTT
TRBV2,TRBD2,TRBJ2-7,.,CASRTRLASYEQYF,TGTGCCAGCAGGACGAGACTAGCCTCCTACGAGCAGTACTTC
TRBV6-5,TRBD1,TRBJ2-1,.,CASRPTGGSYNEQFF,TGTGCCAGCAGACCCACAGGGGGCTCCTACAATGAGCAGTTCTTC
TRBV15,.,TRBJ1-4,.,CATSREGTSGEKLFF,TGTGCCACCAGCAGAGAGGGGACTTCGGGCGAAAAACTGTTTTTT
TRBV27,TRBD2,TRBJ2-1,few,CASSMSGGAYNEQFF,TGTGCCAGCAGTATGAGCGGGGGGGCCTACAATGAGCAGTTCTTC
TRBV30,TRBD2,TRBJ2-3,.,CAWNLMTSGGRTDTQYF,TGTGCCTGGAATTTGATGACTAGCGGGGGCCGCACAGATACGCAGTATTTT
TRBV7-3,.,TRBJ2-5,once,CASSPQAGWGETQYF,TGTGCCAGCAGCCCCCAGGCGGGGTGGGGGGAGACCCAGTACTTC
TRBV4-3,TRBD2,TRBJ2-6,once,CASSQDPPGGIGGANVLTF,TGCGCCAGCAGCCAAGATCCCCCCGGGGGGATTGGGGGGGCCAACGTCCTGACTTTC
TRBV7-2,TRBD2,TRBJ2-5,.,CASSWGLAGRETQYF,TGTGCCAGCAGCTGGGGACTAGCGGGGCGAGAGACCCAGTACTTC
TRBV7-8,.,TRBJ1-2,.,CASSLPGPYGYTF,TGTGCCAGCAGCTTGCCAGGGCCATATGGCTACACCTTC
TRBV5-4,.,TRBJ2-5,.,CASSLYLGATRETQYF,TGTGCCAGCAGCTTGTATCTAGGCGCCACGCGGGAGACCCAGTACTTC
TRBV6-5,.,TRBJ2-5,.,CASSARGETQYF,TGTGCCAGCAGCGCTCGGGGGGAGACCCAGTACTTC
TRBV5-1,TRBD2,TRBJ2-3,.,CASSLAGTSSTDTQYF,TGCGCCAGCAGCTTGGCCGGGACTAGCAGCACAGATACGCAGTATTTT
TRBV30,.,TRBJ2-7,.,CAWSFVSYEQYF,TGTGCCTGGAGTTTCGTCTCCTACGAGCAGTACTTC
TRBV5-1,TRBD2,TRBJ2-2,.,CASSLRTSVTGELFF,TGCGCCAGCAGCCTACGGACTAGCGTGACCGGGGAGCTGTTTTTT
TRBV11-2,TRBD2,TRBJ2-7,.,CASSLGFGLAGGEQYF,TGTGCCAGCAGCTTAGGTTTTGGTTTAGCGGGGGGTGAGCAGTACTTC
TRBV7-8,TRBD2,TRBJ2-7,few,CASSLGTSFDEQYF,TGTGCCAGCAGCTTGGGGACTAGCTTCGACGAGCAGTACTTC
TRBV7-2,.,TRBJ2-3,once,CASSLSRFSDTQYF,TGTGCCAGCAGCTTAAGCAGGTTCTCAGATACGCAGTATTTT
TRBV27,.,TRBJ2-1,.,CASSLSRNEQFF,TGTGCCAGCAGTTTATCCAGGAATGAGCAGTTCTTC
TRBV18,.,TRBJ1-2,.,CASSPYNRQDNYGYTF,TGTGCCAGCTCACCATATAATAGACAGGATAACTATGGCTACACCTTC
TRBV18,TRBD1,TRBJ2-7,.,CASSPGQTAYEQYF,TGTGCCAGCTCACCGGGACAGACAGCCTACGAGCAGTACTTC
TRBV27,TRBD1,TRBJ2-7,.,CASSTTGTGKLHEQYF,TGTGCCAGCAGTACAACCGGGACAGGGAAACTCCACGAGCAGTACTTC
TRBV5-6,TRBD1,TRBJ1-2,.,CASSSPLDRGDYGYTF,TGTGCCAGCAGCTCCCCGCTGGACAGGGGGGACTATGGCTACACCTTC